Listed below are T cell receptor beta chains from one sample, sequenced in a study of glioma-infiltrating T cells. TCRdb fed the multiplex PCR reads into MiXCR, producing one record per CDR3 protein. The sample includes about 130,000 distinct CDR3 sequences, approximately 25% of them seen just once. The sequencing sample was made of glioma tissue, nonneoplastic brain tissue, or PBMCs (not recorded which). These receptors came from a human donor with low-grade glioma or glioblastoma, undergoing nonglioma brain surgery, or in good health (not recorded which). CDR3s include the opening cysteine and the closing phenylalanine or tryptophan.

cdr3_length	v_call	j_call	cdr3_aa
14	TRBV12-3/TRBV12-4	TRBJ1-1	CASSWDSRNTEAFF
15	TRBV24-1	TRBJ2-3	CATSDSGQVTDTQYF
14	TRBV30	TRBJ1-6	CAWSGTTLSSPLHF
13	TRBV7-9	TRBJ2-5	CASSFLYQETQYF
14	TRBV7-9	TRBJ2-5	CASSPHRDQETQYF
13	TRBV24-1	TRBJ2-3	CATSDAGRNTQYF
17	TRBV12-5	TRBJ1-5	CASGLVSLHRGGQPQHF
13	TRBV27	TRBJ2-7	CASRLGGSYEQYF
16	TRBV20-1	TRBJ2-7	CSAHDRGTSGTYEQYF
14	TRBV12-3/TRBV12-4	TRBJ2-3	CASSFFGSTDTQYF
15	TRBV27	TRBJ2-5	CASSLLADYQETQYF
16	TRBV6-1	TRBJ1-3	CASRDVYDNSGNTIYF
15	TRBV5-1	TRBJ1-5	CASSTGQGDNRPQHF
13	TRBV28	TRBJ2-7	CASSRPDRLEQYF
16	TRBV3-1	TRBJ2-3	CASSQVASGITDTQYF
16	TRBV6-2/TRBV6-3	TRBJ1-6	CASSSGTQGGTSPLHF
14	TRBV7-2	TRBJ2-5	CASSLGQSQETQYF
14	TRBV7-6	TRBJ2-1	CASSLGSGPNEQFF
15	TRBV3-1	TRBJ1-4	CASSQVILVNEKLFF
13	TRBV20-1	TRBJ1-1	CSAREQGYTEAFF
17	TRBV20-1	TRBJ1-5	CSAEIRDPGLRHQPQHF
15	TRBV5-8	TRBJ2-7	CASSLNTGFQLEQYF
15	TRBV12-3/TRBV12-4	TRBJ2-7	CASSLAGGNLYEQYF
13	TRBV18	TRBJ2-7	CASSPGSSYEQYF
16	TRBV29-1	TRBJ1-5	CSAEGQTVSLYQPQHF
14	TRBV18	TRBJ2-7	CASSYRDREDEQYF
15	TRBV5-1	TRBJ2-7	CASSLIGQGFYEQYF
15	TRBV20-1	TRBJ2-3	CSASLSRDTPDTQYF
12	TRBV5-1	TRBJ1-1	CASSYDDGGAFF
17	TRBV27	TRBJ1-1	CASSSHKSTAPDFEAFF
14	TRBV14	TRBJ2-2	CASSPTRHTGELFF
15	TRBV7-2	TRBJ2-7	CASSPSGLGVYEQYF